The 11 T cell receptor beta chains presented below share a single source sample, sequenced in a study of early T cells in non-severe SARS-CoV-2 infection. Using its own MiXCR run on the 5' RACE reads, TCRdb lists one record per CDR3 protein. Here the sample spans tens of thousands of distinct CDR3 sequences, 6% to 8.5% being singletons. Sequencing was carried out using whole blood. Source of these receptors: an adult who was a healthcare worker with PCR-confirmed SARS-CoV-2 infection or an uninfected control (not recorded which).

The gene calls are TRBV7-2 and TRBJ2-1; possibly TRBD1 for D (5 bases). Trimming removed 0 bases at V and 4 bases at J, with 10 bases between. The CDR3 extends over 15 amino acids. The V gene's germline CDR1 is SGHTA and CDR2 FQGNSA. CDR3 nucleotide sequence: TGTGCCAGCAGCTTAGCATCGACAGAATACAATGAGCAGTTCTTC. Translated, it gives CASSLASTEYNEQFF.

This clonotype was counted only a few times. The genes are TRBV5-1 and TRBJ2-1; tentatively, D is TRBD1 (6 bases). CDR1 is SGHRS and CDR2 is YFSETQ in the germline V gene. The V and J ends lost 3 bases and 0 bases respectively, with 13 bases between them. CDR3 size: 16 residues. The CDR3 DNA reads as TGCGCCAGCAGCTACGATACAGGGAGCTCCTACAATGAGCAGTTCTTC. Amino acids: CASSYDTGSSYNEQFF.

This clonotype was seen repeatedly, ten times or more. The CDR3 is CASSLLGQGAGYTF. The CDR3, as DNA: TGCGCCAGCAGCTTGCTAGGACAGGGGGCTGGCTACACCTTC. V usage is TRBV5-1 and J usage is TRBJ1-2; 11 nucleotides line up with TRBD1. Germline loops: CDR1 SGHRS, CDR2 YFSETQ. There are 14 residues in the CDR3. Losses at the gene ends were 1 base for V and 7 bases for J; bases not matched to a gene: 3.

This clonotype was found many times. The genes are TRBV4-1 and TRBJ1-1; possibly TRBD1 for D (5 bases). V was cut by 2 bases and J by 2 bases, with 6 bases left in between. CDR3 length: 13 residues. The germline gives CDR1 MGHRA, CDR2 YSYEKL. The CDR3 bases are TGCGCCAGCAGCCAAACAGGTAACACTGAAGCTTTCTTT. Translating gives CASSQTGNTEAFF.

At least ten counts were recorded for this clonotype. The chain links TRBV9 to TRBJ2-2; D is possibly TRBD1 or TRBD2 (5 bases each). This CDR3 comprises 18 residues. Germline CDR1 and CDR2: SGDLS and YYNGEE. V lost 1 base to trimming and J lost 0 bases, with 16 bases between them. The CDR3 reads CASSVYSRDGTNTGELFF. For the CDR3, the DNA is TGTGCCAGCAGCGTATACAGCCGGGACGGAACGAACACCGGGGAGCTGTTTTTT.

The J gene is TRBJ2-2, the V gene TRBV11-1; tentative D call: TRBD2 (6 bases). CDR1 and CDR2 from the germline V gene are SGHAT and FQDESV (reference sequence). Trimming left V 6 bases short and J 5 bases short, with 16 bases between. This CDR3 is 15 amino acids long. CDR3 bases: TGTGCCAGCAGGCCACCGGGACTCCGGACCGGGGAGCTGTTTTTT. Amino acid sequence: CASRPPGLRTGELFF.

This clonotype was found many times. The chain couples TRBV5-1 to TRBJ1-4; D is undetermined. With 4 bases removed from V and 8 bases from J, the gap between germline ends came to 15 bases. CDR3 length: 14 residues. From germline, CDR1 is SGHRS and CDR2 YFSETQ. CDR3 coding DNA: TGCGCCAGCAGCCCTGAAGACGTCTGGGAAAAACTGTTTTTT. It codes for CASSPEDVWEKLFF.

This clonotype was observed at least ten times. The chain joins TRBV10-1 to TRBJ1-1, with D uncertain. The V end was cut by 2 bases, the J end by 5 bases, with 12 bases between. CDR1 and CDR2 (germline): WNHNN, SYGVQD (reference sequence). This CDR3 region has 14 residues. The CDR3 sequence is CASSEAGSRTEAFF. As DNA, the CDR3 is TGCGCCAGCAGTGAGGCAGGTTCGAGGACTGAAGCTTTCTTT.

This clonotype was observed a few times. V and J are TRBV15 and TRBJ2-3; no definite D call. This CDR3 has 16 residues. Germline V lookup: CDR1 LNHNV, CDR2 YYDKDF (reference sequence). V was trimmed by 4 bases and J by 1 base, leaving 15 bases between them. CDR3 DNA sequence: TGTGCCACCAGCATGGTCCGGAGTGGGGGCACAGATACGCAGTATTTT. Protein product: CATSMVRSGGTDTQYF. Full variable domain (remainder filled in from reference TRBV15 and TRBJ2-3): DAMVIQNPRYQVTQFGKPVTLSCSQTLNHNVMYWYQQKSSQAPKLLFHYYDKDFNNEADTPDNFQSRRPNTSFCFLDIRSPGLGDTAMYLCATSMVRSGGTDTQYFGPGTRLTVL.

Ten or more counts support this clonotype. The V gene is TRBV20-1, the J gene TRBJ2-7; 12 bases line up with TRBD2. J was trimmed by 2 bases and V by 3 bases; bases with no gene match: 2. The CDR3 loop spans 14 amino acids. CDR1 is DFQATT, CDR2 SNEGSKA, per germline (reference sequence). DNA for the CDR3: TGCAGTGCTAGGACTAGCGGGAGACCCTACGAGCAGTACTTC. This translates into CSARTSGRPYEQYF.

This clonotype appeared many times. The chain carries TRBV6-1 and TRBJ1-1; D gene ambiguous. The CDR3 contains 12 residues. V gave up 6 bases and J gave up 5 bases, with 10 bases separating them. Germline CDR1 is MNHNS and CDR2 is SASEGT. CDR3 bases: TGTGCCAGCAGCCGAAGGGCGACTGAAGCTTTCTTT. Translation: CASSRRATEAFF.